This T cell receptor beta chain is from a study of blood T cell repertoires in COVID-19. About the research overall: The samples span acute and convalescent COVID-19 from the United States, Italy and Spain. PBMCs, B-cell-depleted T cells, or T cells were the source of the cDNA or gDNA that made up the material.

In the authors' methods: Reference gene primers were amplified, and this amplification served to estimate nucleated cell counts. Method: immunoSEQ multiplex PCR; TCRdb's copy keeps in-frame clones and lacks some. V, J and clone size were drawn from that table, and D and trimming were deduced from the DNA. The table lists just under 150,000 clones, 80% to 90% of them singletons. The CDR3 is 14 amino acids. V lost 7 bases, J lost 0 bases, and 10 bases lay in between. Germline V lookup: CDR1 SNHLY, CDR2 FYNNEI. The rearrangement joins TRBV2 to TRBJ1-3; TRBD1 is a possible D gene (5 bases). The specimen was peripheral blood. The sequence was collected from a human donor with acute or convalescent COVID-19. The donor label of this sample is uncertain. The CDR3 DNA sequence: TGTGCCAGCAAGTGGGACTCCTCTGGAAACACCATATATTTT. Its translation is CASKWDSSGNTIYF.